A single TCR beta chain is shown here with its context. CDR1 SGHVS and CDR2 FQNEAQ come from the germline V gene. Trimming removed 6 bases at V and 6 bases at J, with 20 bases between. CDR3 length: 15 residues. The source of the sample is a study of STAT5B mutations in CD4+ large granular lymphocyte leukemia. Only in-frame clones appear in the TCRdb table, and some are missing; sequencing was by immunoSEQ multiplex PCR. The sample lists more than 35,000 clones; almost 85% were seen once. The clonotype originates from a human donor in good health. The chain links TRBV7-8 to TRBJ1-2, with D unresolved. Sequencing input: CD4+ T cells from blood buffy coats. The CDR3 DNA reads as TGTGCCAGCAGGCCCCTGGCCTTAACCCTTCATGGCTACACCTTC. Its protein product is CASRPLALTLHGYTF.